The present T cell receptor (beta chain) was sequenced within a study of cytomegalovirus exposure and HLA in healthy donors. Primers for the PCR totalled 60 Vbeta and 13 Jbeta. The repertoire was sequenced with immunoSEQ multiplex PCR; TCRdb's copy has only in-frame clones and lacks some. This sample contains roughly 88,000 clones. This CDR3 comprises 12 residues. The V end lost 4 bases, the J end lost 8 bases, and 11 bases lay between the germline ends. CDR1 and CDR2 (germline): SGHNT, YYREEE (reference sequence). The sequencing input was PBMCs. V gene TRBV5-4 combines with J gene TRBJ2-3, with a possible D match to TRBD2 (5 bases). This clonotype originated in a man aged 45-65 years in good health and CMV-seropositive. CDR3 DNA sequence: TGTGCCAGCAGCCCGGGAATGGGTACGCAGTATTTT. Translated: CASSPGMGTQYF.